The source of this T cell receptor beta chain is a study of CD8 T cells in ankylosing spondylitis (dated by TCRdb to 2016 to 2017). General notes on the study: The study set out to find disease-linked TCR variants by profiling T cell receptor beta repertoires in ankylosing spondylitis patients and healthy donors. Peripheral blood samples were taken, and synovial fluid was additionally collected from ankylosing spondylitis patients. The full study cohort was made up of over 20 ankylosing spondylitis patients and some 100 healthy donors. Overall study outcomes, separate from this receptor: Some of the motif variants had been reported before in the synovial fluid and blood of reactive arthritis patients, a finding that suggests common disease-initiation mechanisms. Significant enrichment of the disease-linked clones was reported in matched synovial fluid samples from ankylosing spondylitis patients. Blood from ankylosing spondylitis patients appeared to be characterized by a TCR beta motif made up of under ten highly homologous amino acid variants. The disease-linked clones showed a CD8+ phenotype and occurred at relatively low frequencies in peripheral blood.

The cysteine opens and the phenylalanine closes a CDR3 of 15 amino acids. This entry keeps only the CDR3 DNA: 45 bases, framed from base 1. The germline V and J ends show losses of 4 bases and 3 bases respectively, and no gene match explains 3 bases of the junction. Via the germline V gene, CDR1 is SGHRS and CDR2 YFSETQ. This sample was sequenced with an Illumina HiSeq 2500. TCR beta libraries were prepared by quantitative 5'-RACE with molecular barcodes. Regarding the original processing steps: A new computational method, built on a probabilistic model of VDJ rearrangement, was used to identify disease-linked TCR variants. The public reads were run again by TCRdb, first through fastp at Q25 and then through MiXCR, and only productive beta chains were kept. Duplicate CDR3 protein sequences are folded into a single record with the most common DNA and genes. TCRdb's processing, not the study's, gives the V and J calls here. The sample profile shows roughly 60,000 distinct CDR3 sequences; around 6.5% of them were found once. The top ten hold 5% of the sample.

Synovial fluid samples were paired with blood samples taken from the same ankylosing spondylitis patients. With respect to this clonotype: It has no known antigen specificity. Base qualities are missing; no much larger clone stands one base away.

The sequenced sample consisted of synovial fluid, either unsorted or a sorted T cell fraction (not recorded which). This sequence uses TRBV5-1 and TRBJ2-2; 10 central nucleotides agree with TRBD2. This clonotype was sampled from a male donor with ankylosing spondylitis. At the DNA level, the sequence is TGCGCCAGCAGCGAGCTAGCGGGAGACACCGGGGAGCTGTTTTTT. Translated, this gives CASSELAGDTGELFF.